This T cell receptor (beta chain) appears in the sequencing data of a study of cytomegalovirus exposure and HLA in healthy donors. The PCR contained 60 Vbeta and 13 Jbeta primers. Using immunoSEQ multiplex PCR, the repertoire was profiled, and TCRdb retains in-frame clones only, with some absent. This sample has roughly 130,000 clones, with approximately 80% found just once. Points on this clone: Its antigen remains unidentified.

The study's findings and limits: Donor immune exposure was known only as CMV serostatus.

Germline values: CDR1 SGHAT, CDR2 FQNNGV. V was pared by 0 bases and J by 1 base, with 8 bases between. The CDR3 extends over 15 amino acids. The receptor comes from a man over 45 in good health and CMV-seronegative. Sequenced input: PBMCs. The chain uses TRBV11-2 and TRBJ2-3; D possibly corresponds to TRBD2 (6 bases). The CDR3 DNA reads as TGTGCCAGCAGCTTAGATCCGGGGGGCACAGATACGCAGTATTTT. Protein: CASSLDPGGTDTQYF. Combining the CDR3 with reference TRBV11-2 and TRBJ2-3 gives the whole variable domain EAGVAQSPRYKIIEKRQSVAFWCNPISGHATLYWYQQILGQGPKLLIQFQNNGVVDDSQLPKDRFSAERLKGVDSTLKIQPAKLEDSAVYLCASSLDPGGTDTQYFGPGTRLTVL.